The subject of this entry is one TCR beta chain. Its antigen is not known. This sample stems from a study of shared clonotypes between healthy human individuals. This table comes from immunoSEQ multiplex PCR, and its TCRdb copy is limited to in-frame clones, with some not included. Among roughly 1.4 million clones, approximately 98.5% were seen once, and the ten largest hold roughly 0.36%. Regarding the study as a whole: Estimated richness values were generally larger in naive subsets than in memory subsets.

CDR1 MNHEY and CDR2 SMNVEV come from the germline V gene (reference sequence). The CDR3 is 17 amino acids. Germline trimming cut 0 bases from V and 3 bases from J; bases unmatched to any gene: 7. The TCR was taken from a man between 25 and 39 years old in good health. Sequencing used naive CD4+ T cells sorted from blood. Subset reported: CD45RA+ positively selected. The V gene is TRBV27, the J gene TRBJ1-2; the match to TRBD1 covers 10 bases. The CDR3 reads CASSLSLFGTGDYGYTF. In nucleotides, the CDR3 is TGTGCCAGCAGTTTATCGTTGTTTGGGACAGGGGACTATGGCTACACCTTC.